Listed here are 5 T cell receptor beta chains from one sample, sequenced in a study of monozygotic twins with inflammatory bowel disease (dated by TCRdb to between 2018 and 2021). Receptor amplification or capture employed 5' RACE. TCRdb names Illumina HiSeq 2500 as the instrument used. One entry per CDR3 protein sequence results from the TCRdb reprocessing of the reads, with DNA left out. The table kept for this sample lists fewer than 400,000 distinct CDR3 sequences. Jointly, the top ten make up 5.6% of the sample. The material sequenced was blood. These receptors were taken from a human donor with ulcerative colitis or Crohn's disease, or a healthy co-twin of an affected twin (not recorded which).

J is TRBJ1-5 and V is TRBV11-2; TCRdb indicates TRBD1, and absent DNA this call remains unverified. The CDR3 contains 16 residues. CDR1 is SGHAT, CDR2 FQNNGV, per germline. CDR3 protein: CASSLNGQVVNQPQHF.

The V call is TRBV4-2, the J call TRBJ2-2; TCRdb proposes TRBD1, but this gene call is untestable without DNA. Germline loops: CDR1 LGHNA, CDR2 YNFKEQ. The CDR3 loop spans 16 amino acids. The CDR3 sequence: CASSQVPGWNTGELFF.

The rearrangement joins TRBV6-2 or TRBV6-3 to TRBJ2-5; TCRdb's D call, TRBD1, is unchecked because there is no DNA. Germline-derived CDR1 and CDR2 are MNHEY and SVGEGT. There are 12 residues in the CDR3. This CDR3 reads CATAGVAETQYF.

The CDR3 region is CSVLRVPGSPLHF. The V call is TRBV29-1, the J call TRBJ1-6; TCRdb names TRBD1, which stays unverified in the absence of DNA. CDR1 is SQVTM and CDR2 is ANQGSEA in the germline V gene. This CDR3 region has 13 residues.

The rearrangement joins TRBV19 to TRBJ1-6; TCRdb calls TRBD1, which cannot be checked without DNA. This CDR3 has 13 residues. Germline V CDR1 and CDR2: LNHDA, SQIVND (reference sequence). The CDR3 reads CASSMRQGSPLHF.